A single TCR beta chain is shown here with its context. V was clipped by 7 bases and J by 0 bases, with 18 bases between them. The germline CDR1 and CDR2 sequences are SNHLY and FYNNEI. The CDR3 runs to 16 residues. Data came from immunoSEQ multiplex PCR; TCRdb stores just in-frame clones and leaves some out. This sample has roughly 87,000 clones; around 95% occur once, and the top ten carry around 1.4%. The data belong to a study of T cell changes during pregnancy in multiple sclerosis. Material: peripheral blood, obtained in the third trimester of pregnancy. The chain uses TRBV2 and TRBJ1-1; no reliable D call. The sequence was obtained from a female donor in good health, enrolled as a control in a pregnancy study. The CDR3, as DNA: TGTGCCAGCATCCCCGGGGAGTGGGCCATGAACACTGAAGCTTTCTTT. The encoded protein is CASIPGEWAMNTEAFF.